This T cell receptor (delta chain) appears in the sequencing data of a study of gamma-delta chains in newborns, infants, children. Study information: Microbial exposure reportedly drives polyclonal innate γδ T cell expansion after birth.

This CDR3 has 19 amino acids. Germline CDR1 and CDR2: GEAIGNYY and EKD. V dropped 1 base and J dropped 1; count of bases not matched to a gene: 16. With CATT, TCRdb re-called clones from the reads. The data show roughly 5,000 delta-chain clones, more than 12% seen once. The origin of this receptor is a child who was a newborn, infant or young child, either healthy, febrile or measles-vaccinated (not recorded which). The rearrangement links TRDV2 to TRDJ1; 8 nucleotides match TRDD3. The sequencing used blood, collected at baseline. The chain's CDR3 is CACDTVMRLGDLGTDKLIF. DNA for the CDR3: TGTGCCTGTGACACAGTTATGCGATTGGGGGATTTAGGCACCGATAAACTCATCTTT.